The 23 T cell receptor beta chains presented below share a single source sample, sequenced in a study of blood T cell repertoires in COVID-19. Here immunoSEQ multiplex PCR was the method, and the copy in TCRdb shows in-frame clones only, minus some. The table lists about 250,000 clones, about nine tenths of them singletons, with 0.83% in the top ten. The sequencing input was peripheral blood. These receptors were obtained from a man aged 25 to 40 with COVID-19, enrolled during active disease.

In its sample, this clone was seen a few times. The chain employs TRBV5-5 and TRBJ1-5, with D tentatively TRBD1 (5 bases). Germline values: CDR1 SGHKS, CDR2 YYEKEE (reference sequence). The CDR3 covers 16 residues. The germline V and J ends were trimmed by 4 bases and 0 bases, with 14 bases remaining between them. The CDR3 loop reads CASSLHGGDSNQPQHF. CDR3 nucleotide sequence: TGTGCCAGCAGCCTACACGGGGGGGATAGCAATCAGCCCCAGCATTTT.

The chain uses TRBV6-5 and TRBJ1-1; perhaps TRBD1 as D (5 bases). CDR1 MNHEY and CDR2 SVGAGI come from the germline V gene. The V end lost 7 bases, the J end lost 5 bases, and 20 bases lay between the germline ends. This CDR3 spans 15 amino acids. In DNA form, the CDR3 reads TGTGCCAGCAACGGGGCATGGGGGGTAGAGACTGAAGCTTTCTTT. Its protein is CASNGAWGVETEAFF.

The chain has TRBV27 and TRBJ1-2; no reliable D call. Germline V gives CDR1 MNHEY, CDR2 SMNVEV (reference sequence). Trimming took 7 bases from V and 8 from J, leaving 23 bases between them. The CDR3 is 15 amino acids. CDR3 region: CASTKTVAGLGGYTF. The CDR3 region has the DNA TGTGCCAGCACCAAAACGGTGGCAGGCCTGGGCGGCTACACCTTC.

In its sample, this clone was seen once. The chain combines TRBV9 with TRBJ1-4; 9 nucleotides align to TRBD1. V trimming: 1 base; J trimming: 7 bases; junction bases outside the gene matches: 2. This CDR3 spans 14 amino acids. Germline CDR1 is SGDLS and CDR2 is YYNGEE. The CDR3 reads CASSVQTGGEKLFF. Here the CDR3 DNA reads TGTGCCAGCAGCGTACAGACAGGGGGTGAAAAACTGTTTTTT.

The chain combines TRBV27 with TRBJ1-6; D not resolved. CDR1 MNHEY and CDR2 SMNVEV come from the germline V gene (reference sequence). The ends were cut back, 6 bases at V and 4 bases at J, with 10 bases in the middle. The CDR3 is 14 amino acids. The CDR3 DNA follows: TGTGCCAGCAGCGTTGAGGATTATAATTCACCCCTCCACTTT. This sequence encodes CASSVEDYNSPLHF.

The J gene is TRBJ2-1, the V gene TRBV9; 9 bases line up with TRBD2. This CDR3 has 15 amino acids. CDR1 is SGDLS and CDR2 is YYNGEE in the germline V gene. Trimming cost V 0 bases and J 8 bases; bases outside gene matches: 6. CDR3 DNA: TGTGCCAGCAGCGTAGGTGGCGGGGGGGACGATGAGCAGTTCTTC. Amino acids: CASSVGGGGDDEQFF.

The chain carries TRBV7-6 and TRBJ1-1, with D possibly matching TRBD1 (5 bases). V shed 3 bases and J shed 4 bases, with 12 bases lying between them. The CDR3 has 14 residues. Germline lookup yields CDR1 SGHVS and CDR2 FNYEAQ. The CDR3 protein is CASSFGGTVTEAFF. The CDR3 region has the DNA TGTGCCAGCAGCTTCGGAGGGACCGTCACTGAAGCTTTCTTT.

The rearrangement links TRBV19 to TRBJ1-4, with D unclear. The CDR3 consists of 15 residues. With 6 bases removed from V and 2 bases from J, the gap between germline ends came to 13 bases. Looked up from germline, CDR1 is LNHDA and CDR2 is SQIVND (reference sequence). For the CDR3, the DNA is TGTGCCAGTAGCGAGACATCGATGACTAATGAAAAACTGTTTTTT. It encodes CASSETSMTNEKLFF.

The J gene is TRBJ2-2, the V gene TRBV4-2, with 8 bases fitting TRBD1. Germline CDR1 is LGHNA and CDR2 is YNFKEQ. This CDR3 is built from 19 residues. V shed 7 bases, J shed 1 base, and the junction held 17 bases outside the gene matches. The CDR3: CASNPQGVSPRGNTGELFF. CDR3 DNA: TGTGCCAGCAATCCACAGGGGGTCTCTCCAAGGGGGAACACCGGGGAGCTGTTTTTT.

The chain employs TRBV3-1 (or the pseudogene TRBV3-2) and TRBJ1-3; perhaps TRBD1 as D (6 bases). This CDR3 spans 13 amino acids. CDR1 is LGHDT and CDR2 is YNNKEL in the germline V gene (reference sequence). V gave up 3 bases and J gave up 5 bases, with 8 bases separating them. The CDR3 region is CASSHDRRNTIYF. DNA of the CDR3: TGTGCCAGCAGCCACGACAGGAGAAACACCATATATTTT.

For the CDR3, the DNA is TGTGCCAGCAGACGGGACAGTGGGAGCTCCTACGAGCAGTACTTC. This gives the protein CASRRDSGSSYEQYF. This sequence joins TRBV2 and TRBJ2-7; 7 positions match TRBD1. Germline V lookup: CDR1 SNHLY, CDR2 FYNNEI. The V and J ends lost 6 bases and 0 bases, in that order; junction bases with no gene match: 8. The CDR3 is 15 amino acids.

The table lists this clone with a count of one. V usage is TRBV12-2 and J usage is TRBJ1-5. TRBV12-2 is a known pseudogene. The CDR3 runs to 17 residues. The CDR3 nucleotides read TGTGCAAGTCGCTCCGGGGGGGTGGGGGCGACCTGGCAGCCCCAGCATTTT. Translation gives CASRSGGVGATWQPQHF.

V usage is TRBV4-1 and J usage is TRBJ1-5, with 8 bases matching TRBD1. Germline CDR1 is MGHRA and CDR2 is YSYEKL. CDR3 length: 16 amino acids. V shed 4 bases, J shed 7 bases, and the junction held 12 bases outside the gene matches. CDR3 residues: CASSLLSDREGQPQHF. CDR3 bases: TGCGCCAGCAGCCTCTTATCGGACAGGGAAGGACAGCCCCAGCATTTT.

The chain uses TRBV6-1 and TRBJ2-4; D is ambiguous. The V and J ends lost 0 bases and 1 base respectively, with 7 bases between them. Germline CDR1 reads MNHNS; CDR2 reads SASEGT. The CDR3 is 15 amino acids. CDR3 nucleotides: TGTGCCAGCAGTGAAGCGCGGTTGGCCAAAAACATTCAGTACTTC. It specifies CASSEARLAKNIQYF.

The table lists this clone with a count of one. The chain links TRBV6-5 to TRBJ1-3; no definite D call. The germline V and J ends were trimmed by 6 bases and 0 bases, with 12 bases remaining between them. Germline values: CDR1 MNHEY, CDR2 SVGAGI. This CDR3 contains 15 residues. In nucleotides, the CDR3 is TGTGCCAGCAGACCGGCGGGGTACTCTGGAAACACCATATATTTT. Translation gives CASRPAGYSGNTIYF.

This chain joins TRBV4-1 and TRBJ1-2, with a weak D call TRBD1 (5 bases). V lost 1 base and J 2 bases, leaving 8 bases between the germline ends. The germline gives CDR1 MGHRA, CDR2 YSYEKL. This CDR3 has 14 residues. CDR3 sequence: CASSQAGGNYGYTF. CDR3 DNA sequence: TGCGCCAGCAGCCAAGCCGGGGGAAACTATGGCTACACCTTC.

The count of this clone is one. J is TRBJ2-7 and V is TRBV30; a weak D match, TRBD2 (5 bases). Trimming took 2 bases from V and 4 from J, leaving 15 bases between them. This CDR3 is built from 14 residues. CDR1 is GTSNPN and CDR2 is SVGIG in the germline V gene (reference sequence). This CDR3 is CAWSLEDRLYEQYF. In nucleotides, the CDR3 is TGTGCCTGGAGTTTGGAGGACCGATTGTACGAGCAGTACTTC.

This clone was detected only once. The chain joins TRBV7-3 to TRBJ1-2; D is unresolved. The germline V and J ends were trimmed by 2 bases and 4 bases, with 14 bases remaining between them. This CDR3 is 15 amino acids long. The germline gives CDR1 SGHTA, CDR2 FQGTGA. The DNA for the CDR3 is TGTGCCAGCAGCTTAGGTCCCGGGGAGAGCTATGGCTACACCTTC. As protein: CASSLGPGESYGYTF.

The rearrangement joins TRBV27 to TRBJ1-1; 8 nucleotides agree with TRBD1. J was trimmed by 4 bases and V by 4 bases; bases with no gene match: 14. This CDR3 spans 17 amino acids. The germline CDR1 and CDR2 sequences are MNHEY and SMNVEV (reference sequence). This chain's CDR3 is CASSSGGAGYSGTEAFF. CDR3 nucleotides: TGTGCCAGCAGTTCAGGGGGCGCGGGTTATTCCGGCACTGAAGCTTTCTTT.

V and J are TRBV15 and TRBJ1-2; 8 bases line up with TRBD1. CDR3 length: 15 residues. V lost 4 bases to trimming and J lost 5 bases; unmatched junction nucleotides: 9. Germline CDR1 and CDR2: LNHNV and YYDKDF (reference sequence). CDR3: CATSTGQGGGYGYTF. In DNA, the CDR3 is TGTGCCACCAGCACCGGACAGGGTGGGGGTTATGGCTACACCTTC.

The rearrangement joins TRBV7-5 to TRBJ1-2. TRBV7-5 is listed as a pseudogene. The CDR3 is 10 residues long. The CDR3 here is CVRSSPGDGF. The CDR3 nucleotides are TGTGTCAGAAGCTCTCCGGGAGATGGCTTC.

V usage is TRBV19 and J usage is TRBJ1-1; 9 nucleotides align to TRBD1. This CDR3 comprises 13 residues. Germline V CDR1 and CDR2: LNHDA, SQIVND (reference sequence). The J segment lost 10 bases and the V segment lost 6 bases, leaving 9 bases of the junction unmatched. This CDR3 is CASSPATGGVAFF. DNA of the CDR3: TGTGCCAGTAGCCCCGCGACAGGGGGTGTAGCTTTCTTT.

This sequence joins TRBV7-2 and TRBJ2-3; 8 positions match TRBD1. The CDR3 is made up of 14 amino acids. V shed 3 bases, J shed 1 base, and the junction held 0 bases outside the gene matches. Germline CDR1 reads SGHTA; CDR2 reads FQGNSA. CDR3 coding DNA: TGTGCCAGCAGCTTGGACAGGGGCACAGATACGCAGTATTTT. It codes for CASSLDRGTDTQYF.